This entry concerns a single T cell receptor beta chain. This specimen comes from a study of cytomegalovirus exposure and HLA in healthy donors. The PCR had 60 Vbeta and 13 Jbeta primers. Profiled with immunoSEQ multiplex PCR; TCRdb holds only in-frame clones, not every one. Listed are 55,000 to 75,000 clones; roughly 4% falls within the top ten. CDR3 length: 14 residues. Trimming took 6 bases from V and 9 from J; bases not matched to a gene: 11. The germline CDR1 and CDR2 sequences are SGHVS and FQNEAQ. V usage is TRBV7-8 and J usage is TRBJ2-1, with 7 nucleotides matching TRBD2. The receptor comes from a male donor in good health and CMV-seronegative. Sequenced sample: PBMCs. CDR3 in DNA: TGTGCCAGCAGGCTGCAGGGAGGGACGGGTGAGCAGTTCTTC. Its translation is CASRLQGGTGEQFF.